The 9 T cell receptor beta chains below come from one sample, sequenced in a study of radiotherapy plus CTLA-4 blockade in lung cancer. The repertoire was sequenced with immunoSEQ multiplex PCR; TCRdb's copy has only in-frame clones and lacks some. The data contain 23,000 or so clones, approximately 74% of them singletons. The sample was peripheral blood, taken from a patient treated with radiotherapy plus ipilimumab. The receptor set was obtained from a human donor with non-small cell lung cancer whose response to radiotherapy plus ipilimumab could not be evaluated.

The chain carries TRBV5-4 and TRBJ2-1, with D possibly being TRBD2 (6 bases). Trimming removed 4 bases from V and 5 bases from J, with 13 bases in between. The CDR3 contains 14 residues. Germline values: CDR1 SGHNT, CDR2 YYREEE (reference sequence). This CDR3 reads CASSGSAGHNEQFF. The CDR3 DNA sequence: TGTGCCAGCAGCGGTTCAGCGGGTCACAATGAGCAGTTCTTC.

For the CDR3, the DNA is TGTGCCAGTAGTAATACAGGGGGGACCTACGAGCAGTACTTC. Protein product: CASSNTGGTYEQYF. The J gene is TRBJ2-7, the V gene TRBV19; 8 bases align to TRBD1. In germline, CDR1 is LNHDA, CDR2 SQIVND (reference sequence). The V segment lost 4 bases and the J segment 2 bases; nucleotides outside the gene matches: 4. The CDR3 has 14 amino acids.

The chain joins TRBV28 to TRBJ2-1; unclear D gene. CDR3 length: 13 amino acids. Trimming removed 7 bases at V and 6 bases at J, with 13 bases between. CDR1 MDHEN and CDR2 SYDVKM come from the germline V gene. The CDR3 here is CASTFTNANEQFF. The CDR3 DNA sequence: TGTGCCAGCACTTTTACTAACGCCAATGAGCAGTTCTTC.

This clone has only a few counts. This chain links TRBV7-7 with TRBJ2-7; 11 nucleotides match TRBD1. After removal of 5 bases from V and 4 bases from J, the junction contained 13 bases not matched to a gene. The germline gives CDR1 SSHAT, CDR2 FNYEAQ (reference sequence). This CDR3 has 17 amino acids. The CDR3 loop reads CASSPRPLGQGAYEQYF. The CDR3 DNA follows: TGTGCCAGCAGCCCCCGTCCCCTCGGACAGGGGGCTTACGAGCAGTACTTC.

The rearrangement joins TRBV5-1 to TRBJ2-2; TRBD1 might be the D (5 bases). Germline V CDR1 and CDR2: SGHRS, YFSETQ. Trimming removed 4 bases from V and 2 bases from J, with 12 bases in between. This CDR3 contains 15 residues. The CDR3 coding sequence is TGCGCCAGCAGCCCTGGACACATCAACACCGGGGAGCTGTTTTTT. Its protein is CASSPGHINTGELFF. Full variable domain (outside the CDR3, taken from reference TRBV5-1 and TRBJ2-2): KAGVTQTPRYLIKTRGQQVTLSCSPISGHRSVSWYQQTPGQGLQFLFEYFSETQRNKGNFPGRFSGRQFSNSRSEMNVSTLELGDSALYLCASSPGHINTGELFFGEGSRLTVL.

CDR3 DNA: TGTGCCAGCAGCGTACAAGTCGGGGGGGAAGAGACCCAGTACTTC. Translated, it gives CASSVQVGGEETQYF. The gene calls are TRBV9 and TRBJ2-5; TRBD2 matches at 8 bases. Per germline, CDR1 SGDLS and CDR2 YYNGEE. The CDR3 totals 15 residues. V lost 1 base to trimming and J lost 3 bases; unmatched junction nucleotides: 5.

The CDR3 here is CASSGRDTHFTDTQYF. The CDR3 DNA reads TGTGCCAGCAGTGGCCGAGACACCCACTTCACAGATACGCAGTATTTT. The chain couples TRBV28 to TRBJ2-3; D is undetermined. V dropped 5 bases and J dropped 2 bases, with 17 bases sitting between them. The CDR3 spans 16 residues. The V gene's germline CDR1 is MDHEN and CDR2 SYDVKM.

This rearrangement joins TRBV5-1 to TRBJ2-2; D might be TRBD2 (6 bases). V was clipped by 3 bases and J by 11 bases, with 11 bases between them. The CDR3 extends over 12 amino acids. CDR1 and CDR2 (germline): SGHRS, YFSETQ. The CDR3 bases are TGCGCCAGCAGCTCCGTCGGGGGAGAGCTGTTTTTT. Amino acid sequence: CASSSVGGELFF.

This clone showed up just a few times. The chain has TRBV5-6 and TRBJ2-7; tentative D call: TRBD1 (5 bases). Looked up from germline, CDR1 is SGHDT and CDR2 is YYEEEE. Trimming removed 0 bases at V and 9 bases at J, with 13 bases between. The CDR3 covers 13 residues. CDR3 protein: CASSLGLRGRQYF. The CDR3 region has the DNA TGTGCCAGCAGCTTGGGGCTAAGGGGCAGGCAGTACTTC.